The clone carrying this T cell receptor beta chain was seen a handful of times. The antigen is undetermined. The data are from a study of T-cell memory formation after mild COVID-19. Whole-study results and caveats: Day 37-peaking second-wave clones had unconfirmed SARS-CoV-2 specificity.

TCRalpha and TCRbeta libraries used 5'RACE with constant-segment primers and UMIs. In TCRdb, the 5' RACE reads were re-called with MiXCR into one record per CDR3 protein. The repertoire consists of approximately 210,000 distinct CDR3 sequences, with 15% to 20% occurring once and the leading ten covering approximately 2.4%. CDR1 and CDR2 (germline): SGHRS, YFSETQ. The CDR3 is 20 amino acids. The V gene end was trimmed by 1 base and the J gene end by 0 bases; junction bases not matched to a gene: 14. The sequencing input was PBMCs or a T cell subset sorted from them (not recorded which). This sequence originates from an adult woman who had mild COVID-19 (a few samples of this study predate the infection). Cell type and time point are not known. J is TRBJ2-1 and V is TRBV5-1, with TRBD1 matching over 9 bases. The chain's CDR3 is CASSLTRDRAPRSSYNEQFF. Written as DNA, the CDR3 is TGCGCCAGCAGCTTGACCCGGGACAGGGCCCCCAGGAGCTCCTACAATGAGCAGTTCTTC.